This T cell receptor beta chain was sequenced in a study of T cell repertoires in cytomegalovirus infection. On the study more broadly: Matching HLA type and CMV infection were both indicated by public TCR beta signatures.

Study-wide results and caveats: Of the TCR beta families, the public ones yielded a cumulative frequency that identified carriers of CMV plus the relevant HLA.

This clonotype has a handful of counts. Its target is unknown. TCRdb re-analysed the reads in MiXCR, keeping a single row per CDR3 protein. The repertoire holds around 900,000 distinct CDR3 sequences, approximately 32% seen once, with over 10% in the top ten. This material consisted of cultured CD8+ T cells from PBMCs, taken from culture after CMV antigen stimulation. The clonotype originates from a human donor in good health (CMV status not recorded). Some clones in this sample may be carry-over from other donors' samples.

The CDR3 here is CASSLVSPNEQFF. DNA for the CDR3: TGTGCCAGCAGCTTGGTTAGCCCCAATGAGCAGTTCTTC. The rearrangement joins TRBV5-4 to TRBJ2-1; D not certain. V was cut by 0 bases and J by 6 bases, with 7 bases left in between. The CDR3 sequence is 13 residues long. Germline CDR1 is SGHNT and CDR2 is YYREEE (reference sequence).